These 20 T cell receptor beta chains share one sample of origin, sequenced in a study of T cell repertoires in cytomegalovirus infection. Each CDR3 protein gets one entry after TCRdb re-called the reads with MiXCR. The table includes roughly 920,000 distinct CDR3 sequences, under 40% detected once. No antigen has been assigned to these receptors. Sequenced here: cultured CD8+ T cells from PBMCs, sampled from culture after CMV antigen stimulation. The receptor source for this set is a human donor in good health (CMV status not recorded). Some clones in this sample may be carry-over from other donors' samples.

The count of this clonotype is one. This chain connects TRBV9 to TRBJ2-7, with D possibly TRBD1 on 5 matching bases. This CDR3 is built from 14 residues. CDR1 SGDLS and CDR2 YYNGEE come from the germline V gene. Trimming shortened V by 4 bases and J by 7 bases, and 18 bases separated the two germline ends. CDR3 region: CASSPWQGGMEQYF. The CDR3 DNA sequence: TGTGCCAGCAGCCCCTGGCAGGGTGGAATGGAGCAGTACTTC.

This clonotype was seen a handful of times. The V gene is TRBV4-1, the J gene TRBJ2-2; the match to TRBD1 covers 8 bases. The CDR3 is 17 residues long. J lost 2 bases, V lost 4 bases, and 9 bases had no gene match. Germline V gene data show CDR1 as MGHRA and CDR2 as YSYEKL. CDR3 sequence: CASSLSNRGANTGELFF. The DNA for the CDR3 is TGCGCCAGCAGCCTATCAAACAGGGGGGCCAACACCGGGGAGCTGTTTTTT.

CDR3 nucleotide sequence: TGTGCCAGCAGTGAGTGGACGCAAGTCAGGGAGCAGTACGTC. This translates into CASSEWTQVREQYV. The chain is built from TRBV6-6 and TRBJ2-7; D gene ambiguous. Between the trimmed V and J ends, which lost 5 bases and 7 bases, there was a span of 18 bases. The CDR3 is 14 residues long. CDR1 is MNHNY, CDR2 SVGAGI, per germline (reference sequence).

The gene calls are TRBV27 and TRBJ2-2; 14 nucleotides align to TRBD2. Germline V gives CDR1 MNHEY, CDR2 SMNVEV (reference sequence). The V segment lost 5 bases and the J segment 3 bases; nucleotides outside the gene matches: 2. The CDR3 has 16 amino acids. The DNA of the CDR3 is TGTGCCAGCAGTCAGGGACTAGCGGGAGACACCGGGGAGCTGTTTTTT. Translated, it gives CASSQGLAGDTGELFF.

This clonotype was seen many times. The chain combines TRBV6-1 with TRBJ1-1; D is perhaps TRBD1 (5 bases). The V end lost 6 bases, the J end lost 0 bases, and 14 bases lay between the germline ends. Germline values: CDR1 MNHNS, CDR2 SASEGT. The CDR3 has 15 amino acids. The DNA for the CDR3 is TGTGCCAGCAGCTCGGGACCTACGCTGAACACTGAAGCTTTCTTT. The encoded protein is CASSSGPTLNTEAFF.

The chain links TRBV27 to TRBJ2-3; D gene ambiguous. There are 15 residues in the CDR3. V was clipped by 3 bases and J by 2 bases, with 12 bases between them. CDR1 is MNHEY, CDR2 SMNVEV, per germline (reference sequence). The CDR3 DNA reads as TGTGCCAGCAGTTTTGTGGTGGATCACACAGATACGCAGTATTTT. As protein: CASSFVVDHTDTQYF.

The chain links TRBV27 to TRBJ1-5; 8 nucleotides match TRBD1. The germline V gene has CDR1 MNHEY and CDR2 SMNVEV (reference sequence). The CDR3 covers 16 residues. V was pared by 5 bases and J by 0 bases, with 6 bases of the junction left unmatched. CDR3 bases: TGTGCCAGCAGTACGGACAGGGAACATAGCAATCAGCCCCAGCATTTT. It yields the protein CASSTDREHSNQPQHF.

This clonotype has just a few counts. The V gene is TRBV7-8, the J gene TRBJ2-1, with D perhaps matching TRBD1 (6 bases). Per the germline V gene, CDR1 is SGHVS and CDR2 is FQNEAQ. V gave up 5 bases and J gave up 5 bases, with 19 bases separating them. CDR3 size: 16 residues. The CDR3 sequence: CASSAVVQGIHNEQFF. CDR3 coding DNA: TGTGCCAGCAGCGCCGTCGTCCAGGGGATCCACAATGAGCAGTTCTTC.

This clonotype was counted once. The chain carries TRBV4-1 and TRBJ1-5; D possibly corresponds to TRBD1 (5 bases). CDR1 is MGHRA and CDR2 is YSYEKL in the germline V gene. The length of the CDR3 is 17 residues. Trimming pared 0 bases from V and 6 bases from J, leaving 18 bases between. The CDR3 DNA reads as TGCGCCAGCAGCCAAGATCCCCCAGGGATCGGAAGTCAGCCCCAGCATTTT. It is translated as CASSQDPPGIGSQPQHF.

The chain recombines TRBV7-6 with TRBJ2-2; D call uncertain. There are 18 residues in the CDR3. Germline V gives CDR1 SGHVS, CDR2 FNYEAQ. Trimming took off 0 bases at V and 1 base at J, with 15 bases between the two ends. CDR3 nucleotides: TGTGCCAGCAGCTTAGCGCCCCCAGCTCGGCGGAACACCGGGGAGCTGTTTTTT. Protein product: CASSLAPPARRNTGELFF. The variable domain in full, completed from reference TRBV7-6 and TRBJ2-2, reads GAGVSQSPRYKVTKRGQDVALRCDPISGHVSLYWYRQALGQGPEFLTYFNYEAQQDKSGLPNDRFSAERPEGSISTLTIQRTEQRDSAMYRCASSLAPPARRNTGELFFGEGSRLTVL.

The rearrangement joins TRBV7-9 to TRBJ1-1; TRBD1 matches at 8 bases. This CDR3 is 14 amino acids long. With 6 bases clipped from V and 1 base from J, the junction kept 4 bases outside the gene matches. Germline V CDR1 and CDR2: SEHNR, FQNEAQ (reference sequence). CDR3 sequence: CASRVQGGNTEAFF. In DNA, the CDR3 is TGTGCCAGCAGGGTACAGGGGGGGAACACTGAAGCTTTCTTT. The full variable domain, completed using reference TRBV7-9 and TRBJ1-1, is DTGVSQNPRHKITKRGQNVTFRCDPISEHNRLYWYRQTLGQGPEFLTYFQNEAQLEKSRLLSDRFSAERPKGSFSTLEIQRTEQGDSAMYLCASRVQGGNTEAFFGQGTRLTVV.

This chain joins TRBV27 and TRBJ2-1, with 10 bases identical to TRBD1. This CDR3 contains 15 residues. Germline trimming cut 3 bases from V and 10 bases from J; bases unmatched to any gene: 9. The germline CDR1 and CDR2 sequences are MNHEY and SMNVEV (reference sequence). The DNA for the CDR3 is TGTGCCAGCAGTTTGTCCGGGACAGGGGCCCGGGAGCAGTTCTTC. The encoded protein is CASSLSGTGAREQFF.

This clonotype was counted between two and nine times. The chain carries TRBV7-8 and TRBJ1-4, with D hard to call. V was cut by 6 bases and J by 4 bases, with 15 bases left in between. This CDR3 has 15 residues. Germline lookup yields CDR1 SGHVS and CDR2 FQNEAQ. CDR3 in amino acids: CASRAESLFNEKLFF. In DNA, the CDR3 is TGTGCCAGCAGAGCGGAAAGCCTTTTTAATGAAAAACTGTTTTTT. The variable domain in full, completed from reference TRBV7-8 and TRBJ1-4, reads GAGVSQSPRYKVAKRGQDVALRCDPISGHVSLFWYQQALGQGPEFLTYFQNEAQLDKSGLPSDRFFAERPEGSVSTLKIQRTQQEDSAVYLCASRAESLFNEKLFFGSGTQLSVL.

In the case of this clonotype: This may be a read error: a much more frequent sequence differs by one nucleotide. CDR3 loop: CASSPGRLADKQFF. The CDR3 DNA is TGTGCCAGCAGCCCCGGACGGTTGGCGGATAAGCAGTTCTTC. The chain uses TRBV7-8 and TRBJ2-1; unclear D gene. CDR3 size: 14 residues. Looked up from germline, CDR1 is SGHVS and CDR2 is FQNEAQ. V dropped 5 bases and J dropped 11 bases, with 19 bases sitting between them.

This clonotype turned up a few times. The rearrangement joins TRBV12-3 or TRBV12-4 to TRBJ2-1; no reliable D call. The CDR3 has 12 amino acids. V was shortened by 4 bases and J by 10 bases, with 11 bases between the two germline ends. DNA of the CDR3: TGTGCCAGCAGTTCCCCGTTCCCGGAGCAGTTCTTC. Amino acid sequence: CASSSPFPEQFF.

CDR3 nucleotide sequence: TGTGCCAGCAGTTACAGGTGGGATGAGCAGTTCTTC. Amino acid sequence: CASSYRWDEQFF. This chain connects TRBV6-2 or TRBV6-3 to TRBJ2-1, with D uncertain. V was cut by 2 bases and J by 8 bases, with 7 bases left in between. Germline lookup yields CDR1 MNHEY and CDR2 SVGEGT. CDR3 length: 12 residues.

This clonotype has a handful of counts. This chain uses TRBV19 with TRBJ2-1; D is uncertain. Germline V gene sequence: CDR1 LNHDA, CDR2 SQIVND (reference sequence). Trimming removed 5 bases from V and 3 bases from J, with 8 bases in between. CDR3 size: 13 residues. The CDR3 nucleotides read TGTGCCAGTAGTGCGGACGGCTACAATGAGCAGTTCTTC. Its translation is CASSADGYNEQFF.

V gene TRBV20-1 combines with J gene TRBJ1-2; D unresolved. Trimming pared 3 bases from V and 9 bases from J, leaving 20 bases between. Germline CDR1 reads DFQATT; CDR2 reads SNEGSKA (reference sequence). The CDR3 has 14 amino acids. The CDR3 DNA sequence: TGCAGTGCTAGGATTCTGGACGGGCCCGGGAGCTACACCTTC. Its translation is CSARILDGPGSYTF.

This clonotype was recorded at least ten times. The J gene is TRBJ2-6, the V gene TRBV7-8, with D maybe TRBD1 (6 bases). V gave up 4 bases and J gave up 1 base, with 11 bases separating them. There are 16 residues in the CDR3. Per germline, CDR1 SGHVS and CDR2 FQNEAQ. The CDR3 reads CASSSSQGSGANVLTF. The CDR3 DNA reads TGTGCCAGCAGCTCATCACAGGGATCTGGGGCCAACGTCCTGACTTTC. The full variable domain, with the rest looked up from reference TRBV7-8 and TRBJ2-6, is GAGVSQSPRYKVAKRGQDVALRCDPISGHVSLFWYQQALGQGPEFLTYFQNEAQLDKSGLPSDRFFAERPEGSVSTLKIQRTQQEDSAVYLCASSSSQGSGANVLTFGAGSRLTVL.

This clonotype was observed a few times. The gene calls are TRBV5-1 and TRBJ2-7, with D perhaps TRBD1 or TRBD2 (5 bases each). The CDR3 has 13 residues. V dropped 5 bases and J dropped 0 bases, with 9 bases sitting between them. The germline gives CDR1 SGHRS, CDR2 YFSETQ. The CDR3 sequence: CASRGESSYEQYF. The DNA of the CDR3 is TGCGCCAGCAGGGGGGAAAGCTCCTACGAGCAGTACTTC.